The 19 T cell receptor beta chains below were found in one sample sequenced in a study of CD8 T cells in Susac syndrome. RNA was extracted with the RNeasy kit, and a quantity of about 0.45 to 1 ug was reverse transcribed using random hexamers. TCRdb reanalysed the immunoSEQ multiplex PCR reads using MiXCR and keeps one entry per CDR3 protein. The data hold about 83,000 distinct CDR3 sequences, with about 96% observed a single time. Sequencing was done on a sample of CD8+ T cells from PBMCs. These receptors were obtained from a human donor with Susac syndrome.

The V and J genes are TRBV9 and TRBJ1-1; no firm D call. The V end was cut by 0 bases, the J end by 7 bases, with 10 bases between. This CDR3 region has 13 residues. Germline V gene data show CDR1 as SGDLS and CDR2 as YYNGEE. The CDR3: CASSVGLAYEAFF. The DNA of the CDR3 is TGTGCCAGCAGCGTAGGATTGGCCTATGAAGCTTTCTTT. Complete variable domain (other parts from reference TRBV9 and TRBJ1-1): DSGVTQTPKHLITATGQRVTLRCSPRSGDLSVYWYQQSLDQGLQFLIQYYNGEERAKGNILERFSAQQFPDLHSELNLSSLELGDSALYFCASSVGLAYEAFFGQGTRLTVV.

CDR3 region: CATSDFESSGRDEQFF. The CDR3 DNA reads TGTGCCACCAGTGATTTTGAGTCTAGCGGGAGGGATGAGCAGTTCTTC. This chain links TRBV24-1 with TRBJ2-1, with TRBD2 matching over 12 bases. The V gene's germline CDR1 is KGHDR and CDR2 SFDVKD. The CDR3 is made up of 16 amino acids. V shed 1 base, J shed 8 bases, and the junction held 5 bases outside the gene matches.

This chain uses TRBV7-2 with TRBJ2-7, with D unclear. V lost 1 base and J 2 bases, leaving 12 bases between the germline ends. The CDR3 spans 15 residues. Germline CDR1 reads SGHTA; CDR2 reads FQGNSA. This CDR3 reads CASSLGALGTYEQYV. CDR3 in DNA: TGTGCCAGCAGCTTAGGGGCGTTGGGAACCTACGAGCAGTACGTC.

V is TRBV29-1 and J is TRBJ2-7; 12 bases agree with TRBD1. V lost 6 bases to trimming and J lost 4 bases; unmatched junction nucleotides: 10. The CDR3 covers 15 residues. Germline-derived CDR1 and CDR2 are SQVTM and ANQGSEA. CDR3: CSVRGTGGAEYEQYF. The CDR3 nucleotides read TGCAGCGTCCGTGGGACAGGGGGCGCGGAGTACGAGCAGTACTTC.

The CDR3 DNA follows: TGTGCCAGCATGGGGGAGGGCGCGAGCTCCTACAATGAGCAGTTCTTC. Amino acids: CASMGEGASSYNEQFF. This chain links TRBV6-2 or TRBV6-3 with TRBJ2-1; 7 positions match TRBD2. The V and J ends lost 7 bases and 0 bases, in that order; junction bases with no gene match: 9. The CDR3 covers 16 residues. The germline V gene encodes CDR1 MNHEY and CDR2 SVGEGT.

This CDR3 reads CASSNGQGANTEAFF. CDR3 nucleotide sequence: TGTGCCAGCAGTAATGGACAGGGGGCCAACACTGAAGCTTTCTTT. The gene calls are TRBV5-4 and TRBJ1-1, with TRBD1 matching 11 bases. Germline CDR1 reads SGHNT; CDR2 reads YYREEE (reference sequence). The CDR3 runs to 15 residues. Germline trimming cut 5 bases from V and 2 bases from J; bases unmatched to any gene: 5.

The chain couples TRBV29-1 to TRBJ2-1, with TRBD2 identical over 11 bases. The germline gives CDR1 SQVTM, CDR2 ANQGSEA. The CDR3 has 15 residues. V was clipped by 7 bases and J by 10 bases; unmatched bases: 15. The CDR3 region has the DNA TGCAGCGATCGACAGGGTACTAGCGGGAGTGGGGAGCAGTTCTTC. This codes for CSDRQGTSGSGEQFF.

The chain couples TRBV20-1 to TRBJ2-1; 15 bases fit TRBD2. The CDR3 has 19 amino acids. The V gene end was trimmed by 0 bases and the J gene end by 2 bases; junction bases not matched to a gene: 8. CDR1 DFQATT and CDR2 SNEGSKA come from the germline V gene (reference sequence). In DNA form, the CDR3 reads TGCAGTGCTAGAGATTGGTCCGGGACTAGCGGGAGGCCCTACAATGAGCAGTTCTTC. It translates to CSARDWSGTSGRPYNEQFF.

V gene TRBV7-2 combines with J gene TRBJ2-4; D may be TRBD1 (6 bases). V was pared by 2 bases and J by 2 bases, with 13 bases between. The CDR3 extends over 16 amino acids. Germline-derived CDR1 and CDR2 are SGHTA and FQGNSA. The CDR3 reads CASSLSGQQPKNIQYF. DNA of the CDR3: TGTGCCAGCAGCTTATCCGGACAGCAGCCCAAAAACATTCAGTACTTC.

The rearrangement joins TRBV30 to TRBJ2-1; D unresolved. There are 12 residues in the CDR3. The V gene's germline CDR1 is GTSNPN and CDR2 SVGIG (reference sequence). Trimming took 5 bases from V and 0 from J, leaving 5 bases between them. The CDR3 bases are TGTGCCTGGGAACCCTCCTACAATGAGCAGTTCTTC. It specifies CAWEPSYNEQFF.

J is TRBJ1-2 and V is TRBV20-1; D is ambiguous. CDR1 DFQATT and CDR2 SNEGSKA come from the germline V gene (reference sequence). Trimming shortened V by 4 bases and J by 3 bases, and 9 bases separated the two germline ends. CDR3 length equals 12 residues. In nucleotides, the CDR3 is TGCAGTGCTAAACAAGGGTACTATGGCTACACCTTC. Protein product: CSAKQGYYGYTF.

This chain uses TRBV13 with TRBJ2-3; 10 bases map to TRBD2. After removal of 3 bases from V and 4 bases from J, the junction contained 7 bases not matched to a gene. This CDR3 has 16 amino acids. Germline lookup yields CDR1 PRHDT and CDR2 FYEKMQ (reference sequence). Here the CDR3 reads CASSLTAGGPADTQYF. The CDR3 DNA reads as TGTGCCAGCAGCTTGACAGCGGGGGGGCCTGCAGATACGCAGTATTTT.

This sequence joins TRBV6-5 and TRBJ2-5; TRBD1 agrees at 8 bases. In germline, CDR1 is MNHEY, CDR2 SVGAGI. This CDR3 region has 15 residues. Losses at the gene ends were 6 bases for V and 2 bases for J; bases not matched to a gene: 8. CDR3 residues: CASRRTGGVQETQYF. CDR3 coding DNA: TGTGCCAGCAGACGAACAGGGGGAGTTCAAGAGACCCAGTACTTC.

The gene calls are TRBV29-1 and TRBJ2-5, with 8 bases lining up with TRBD2. The germline V gene has CDR1 SQVTM and CDR2 ANQGSEA. The V gene end was trimmed by 3 bases and the J gene end by 3 bases; junction bases not matched to a gene: 12. The CDR3 contains 16 residues. CDR3 coding DNA: TGCAGCGTTGATGGGACTAGTACGGTTTTCGAAGAGACCCAGTACTTC. Its translation: CSVDGTSTVFEETQYF.

The chain has TRBV19 and TRBJ1-5; D unresolved. V was shortened by 3 bases and J by 0 bases, with 9 bases between the two germline ends. CDR1 and CDR2 from the germline V gene are LNHDA and SQIVND (reference sequence). This CDR3 has 15 amino acids. The CDR3 is CASSIRFGSNQPQHF. CDR3 sequence (DNA): TGTGCCAGTAGTATCAGGTTTGGTAGCAATCAGCCCCAGCATTTT.

The chain carries TRBV14 and TRBJ2-1; D gene uncertain. Per the germline V gene, CDR1 is SGHDN and CDR2 is FVKESK. The ends were cut back, 1 base at V and 4 bases at J, with 11 bases in the middle. The CDR3 is made up of 15 amino acids. The CDR3 DNA reads as TGTGCCAGCAGCCAAGTTAAGGGATCGTACAATGAGCAGTTCTTC. This codes for CASSQVKGSYNEQFF.

The chain has TRBV27 and TRBJ2-5; 10 positions agree with TRBD1. CDR1 is MNHEY and CDR2 is SMNVEV in the germline V gene (reference sequence). The CDR3 has 17 residues. J was trimmed by 5 bases and V by 5 bases; bases with no gene match: 14. The CDR3 DNA sequence: TGTGCCAGCAGTCCCGATCCGGGACAGGGGATTTTCGAGACCCAGTACTTC. Its protein product is CASSPDPGQGIFETQYF.

This chain links TRBV27 with TRBJ2-3, with TRBD2 identical over 15 bases. The trim removed 5 bases at V and 5 bases at J, leaving 8 bases unmatched. CDR1 is MNHEY and CDR2 is SMNVEV in the germline V gene (reference sequence). The CDR3 sequence is 17 residues long. CDR3 nucleotide sequence: TGTGCCAGCAGTGGCCGGACTAGCGGGGGGGCCGGAGATACGCAGTATTTT. It specifies CASSGRTSGGAGDTQYF.

V and J are TRBV9 and TRBJ2-3, with TRBD2 as a possible D gene (6 bases). Trimming removed 0 bases from V and 4 bases from J, with 9 bases in between. This CDR3 is built from 14 residues. CDR1 is SGDLS, CDR2 YYNGEE, per germline. This chain's CDR3 is CASSVGGDSDTQYF. The CDR3, as DNA: TGTGCCAGCAGCGTAGGCGGGGATTCAGATACGCAGTATTTT.